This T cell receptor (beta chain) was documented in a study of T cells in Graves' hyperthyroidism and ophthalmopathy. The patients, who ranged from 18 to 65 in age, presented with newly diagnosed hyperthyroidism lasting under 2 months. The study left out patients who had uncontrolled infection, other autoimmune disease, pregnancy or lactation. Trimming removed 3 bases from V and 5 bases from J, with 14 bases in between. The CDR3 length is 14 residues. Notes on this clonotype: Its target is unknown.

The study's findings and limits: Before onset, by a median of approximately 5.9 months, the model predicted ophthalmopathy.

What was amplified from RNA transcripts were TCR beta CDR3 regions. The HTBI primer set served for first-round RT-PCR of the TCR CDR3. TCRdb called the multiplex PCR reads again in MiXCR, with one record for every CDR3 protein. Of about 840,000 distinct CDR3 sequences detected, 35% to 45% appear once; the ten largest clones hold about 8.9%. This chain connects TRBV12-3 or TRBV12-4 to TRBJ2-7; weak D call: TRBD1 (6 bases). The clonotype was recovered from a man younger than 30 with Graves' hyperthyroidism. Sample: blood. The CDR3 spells CASSFRGQVHEQYF. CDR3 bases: TGTGCCAGCAGTTTCAGGGGTCAGGTCCACGAGCAGTACTTC.